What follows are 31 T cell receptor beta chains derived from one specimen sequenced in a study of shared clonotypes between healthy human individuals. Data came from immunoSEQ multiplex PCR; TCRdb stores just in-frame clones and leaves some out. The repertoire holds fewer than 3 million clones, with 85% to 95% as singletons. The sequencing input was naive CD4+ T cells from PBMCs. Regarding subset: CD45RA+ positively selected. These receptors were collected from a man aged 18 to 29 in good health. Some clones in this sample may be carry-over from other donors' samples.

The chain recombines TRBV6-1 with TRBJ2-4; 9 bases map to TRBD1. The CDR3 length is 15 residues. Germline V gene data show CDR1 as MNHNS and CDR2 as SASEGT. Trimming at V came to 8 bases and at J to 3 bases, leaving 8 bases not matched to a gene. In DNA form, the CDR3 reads TGTGCCAGCGGGGGACAGGGCTCCATCAAAAACATTCAGTACTTC. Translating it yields CASGGQGSIKNIQYF.

The CDR3 spells CASSLRTATSTDTQYF. As DNA, the CDR3 is TGCGCCAGCAGCTTAAGGACGGCAACTAGCACAGATACGCAGTATTTT. The chain links TRBV5-1 to TRBJ2-3; unclear D gene. Germline CDR1 and CDR2: SGHRS and YFSETQ. The CDR3 is 16 amino acids. With 2 bases removed from V and 0 bases from J, the gap between germline ends came to 13 bases.

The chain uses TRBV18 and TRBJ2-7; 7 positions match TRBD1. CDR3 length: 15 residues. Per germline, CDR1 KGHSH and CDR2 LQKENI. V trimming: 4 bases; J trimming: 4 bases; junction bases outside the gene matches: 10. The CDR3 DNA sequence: TGTGCCAGCTCACAAGGACAGGTACAGCTTTACGAGCAGTACTTC. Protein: CASSQGQVQLYEQYF.

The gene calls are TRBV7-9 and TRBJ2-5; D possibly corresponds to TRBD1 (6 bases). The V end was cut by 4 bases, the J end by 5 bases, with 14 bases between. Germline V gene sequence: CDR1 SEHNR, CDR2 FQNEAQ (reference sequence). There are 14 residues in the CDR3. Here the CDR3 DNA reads TGTGCCAGCAGCTCCAGGGGCCCGGGGGAGACCCAGTACTTC. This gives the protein CASSSRGPGETQYF.

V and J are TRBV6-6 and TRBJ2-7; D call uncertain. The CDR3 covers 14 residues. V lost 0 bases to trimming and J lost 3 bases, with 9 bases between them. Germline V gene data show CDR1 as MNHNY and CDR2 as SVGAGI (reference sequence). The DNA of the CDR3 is TGTGCCAGCAGTTACTCGCGTCCGGGCTACGAGCAGTACTTC. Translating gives CASSYSRPGYEQYF.

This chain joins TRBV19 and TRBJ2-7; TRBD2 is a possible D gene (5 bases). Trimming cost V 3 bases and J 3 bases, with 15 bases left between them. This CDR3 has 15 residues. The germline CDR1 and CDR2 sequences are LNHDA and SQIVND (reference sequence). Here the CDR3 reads CASSIRGGRYYEQYF. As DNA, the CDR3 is TGTGCCAGTAGTATTCGCGGCGGGCGGTACTACGAGCAGTACTTC.

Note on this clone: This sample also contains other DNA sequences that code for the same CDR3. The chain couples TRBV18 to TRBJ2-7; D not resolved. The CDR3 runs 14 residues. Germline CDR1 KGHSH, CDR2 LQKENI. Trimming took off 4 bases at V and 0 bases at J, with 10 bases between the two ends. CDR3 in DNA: TGTGCCAGCTCACGGGGTCAGAGCTCCTACGAGCAGTACTTC. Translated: CASSRGQSSYEQYF.

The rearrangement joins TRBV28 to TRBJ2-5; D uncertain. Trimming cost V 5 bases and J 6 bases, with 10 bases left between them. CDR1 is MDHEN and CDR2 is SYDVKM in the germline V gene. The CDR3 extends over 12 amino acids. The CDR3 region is CASSPPLKTQYF. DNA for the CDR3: TGTGCCAGCAGTCCCCCCCTAAAGACCCAGTACTTC.

The chain's CDR3 is CASKKGGSQSYEQYF. DNA of the CDR3: TGTGCCAGTAAAAAAGGAGGGTCTCAGTCCTACGAGCAGTACTTC. The J gene is TRBJ2-7, the V gene TRBV19; possibly TRBD2 for D (6 bases). Between the trimmed V and J ends, which lost 7 bases and 1 base, there was a span of 17 bases. Germline V lookup: CDR1 LNHDA, CDR2 SQIVND (reference sequence). The CDR3 is 15 amino acids.

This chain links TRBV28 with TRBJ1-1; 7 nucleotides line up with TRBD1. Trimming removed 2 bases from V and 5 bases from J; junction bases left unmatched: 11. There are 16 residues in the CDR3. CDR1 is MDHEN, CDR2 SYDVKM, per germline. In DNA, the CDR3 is TGTGCCAGCAGTTTACCTACGACAGGGAGTCGGACTGAAGCTTTCTTT. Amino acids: CASSLPTTGSRTEAFF.

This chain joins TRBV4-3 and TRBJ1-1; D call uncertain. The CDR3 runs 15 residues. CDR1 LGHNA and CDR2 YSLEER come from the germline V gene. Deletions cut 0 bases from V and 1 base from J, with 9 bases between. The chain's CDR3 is CASSQDAHPNTEAFF. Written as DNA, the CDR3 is TGCGCCAGCAGCCAAGATGCCCACCCGAACACTGAAGCTTTCTTT.

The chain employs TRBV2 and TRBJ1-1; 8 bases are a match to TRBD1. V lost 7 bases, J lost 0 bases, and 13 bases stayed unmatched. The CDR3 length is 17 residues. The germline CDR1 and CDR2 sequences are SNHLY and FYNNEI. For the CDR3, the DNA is TGTGCCAGCATTCGTAACCCGGGGACAGGAATGAACACTGAAGCTTTCTTT. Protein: CASIRNPGTGMNTEAFF.

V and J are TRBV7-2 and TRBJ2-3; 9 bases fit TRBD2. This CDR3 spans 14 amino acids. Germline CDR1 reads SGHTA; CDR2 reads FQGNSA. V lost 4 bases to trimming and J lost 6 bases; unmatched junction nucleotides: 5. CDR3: CASSWGLATDTQYF. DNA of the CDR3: TGTGCCAGCAGCTGGGGACTAGCAACGGATACGCAGTATTTT. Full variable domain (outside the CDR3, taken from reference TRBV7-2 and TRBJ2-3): GAGVSQSPSNKVTEKGKDVELRCDPISGHTALYWYRQSLGQGLEFLIYFQGNSAPDKSGLPSDRFSAERTGGSVSTLTIQRTQQEDSAVYLCASSWGLATDTQYFGPGTRLTVL.

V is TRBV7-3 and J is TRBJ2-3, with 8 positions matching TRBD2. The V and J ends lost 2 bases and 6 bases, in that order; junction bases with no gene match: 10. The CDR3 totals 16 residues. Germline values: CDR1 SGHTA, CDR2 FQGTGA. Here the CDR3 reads CASSLGSGRGRDTQYF. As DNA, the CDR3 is TGTGCCAGCAGCTTAGGCAGCGGGAGAGGGCGGGATACGCAGTATTTT.

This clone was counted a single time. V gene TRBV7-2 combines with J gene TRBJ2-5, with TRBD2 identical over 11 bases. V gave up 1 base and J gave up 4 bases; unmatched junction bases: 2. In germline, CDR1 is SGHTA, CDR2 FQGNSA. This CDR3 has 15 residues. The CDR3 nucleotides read TGTGCCAGCAGCTTAGGACTAGCGGGACCAGAGACCCAGTACTTC. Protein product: CASSLGLAGPETQYF.

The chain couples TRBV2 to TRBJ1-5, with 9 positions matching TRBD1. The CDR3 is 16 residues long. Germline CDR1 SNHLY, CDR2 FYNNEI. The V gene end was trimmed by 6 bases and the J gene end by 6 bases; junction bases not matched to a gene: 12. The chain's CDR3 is CASSPQGAQVTQPQHF. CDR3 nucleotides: TGTGCCAGCAGCCCACAGGGGGCGCAGGTTACTCAGCCCCAGCATTTT.

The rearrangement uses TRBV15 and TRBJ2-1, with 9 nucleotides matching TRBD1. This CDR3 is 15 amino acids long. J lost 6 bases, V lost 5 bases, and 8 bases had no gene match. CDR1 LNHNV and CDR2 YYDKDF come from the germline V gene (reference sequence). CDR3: CATSFRDRASNEQFF. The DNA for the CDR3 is TGTGCCACCAGCTTCCGGGACAGGGCAAGCAATGAGCAGTTCTTC.

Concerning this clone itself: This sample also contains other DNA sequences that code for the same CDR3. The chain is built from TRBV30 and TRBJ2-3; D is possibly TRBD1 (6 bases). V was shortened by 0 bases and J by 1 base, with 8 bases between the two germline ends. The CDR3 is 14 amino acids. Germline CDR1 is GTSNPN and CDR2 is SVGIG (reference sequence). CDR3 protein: CAWSVKGGTDTQYF. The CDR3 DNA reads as TGTGCCTGGAGTGTAAAGGGGGGCACAGATACGCAGTATTTT.

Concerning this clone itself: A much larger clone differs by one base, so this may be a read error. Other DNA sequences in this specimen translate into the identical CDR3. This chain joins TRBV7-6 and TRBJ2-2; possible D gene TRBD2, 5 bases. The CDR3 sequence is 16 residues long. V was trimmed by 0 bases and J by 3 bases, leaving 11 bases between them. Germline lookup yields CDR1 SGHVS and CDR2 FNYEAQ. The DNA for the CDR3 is TGTGCCAGCAGCTTAGCAGGAGGCGCGTACACCGGGGAGCTGTTTTTT. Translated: CASSLAGGAYTGELFF.

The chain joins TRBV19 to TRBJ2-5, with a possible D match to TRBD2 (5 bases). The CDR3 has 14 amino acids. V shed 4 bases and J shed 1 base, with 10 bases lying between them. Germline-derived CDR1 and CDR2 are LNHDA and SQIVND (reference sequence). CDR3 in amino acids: CASSNYGVQETQYF. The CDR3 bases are TGTGCCAGTAGTAACTACGGGGTCCAAGAGACCCAGTACTTC.

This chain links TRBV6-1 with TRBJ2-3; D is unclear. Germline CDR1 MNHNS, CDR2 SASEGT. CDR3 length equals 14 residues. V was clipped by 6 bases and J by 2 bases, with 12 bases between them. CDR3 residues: CASRASATTDTQYF. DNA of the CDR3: TGTGCCAGCAGGGCCTCGGCCACCACAGATACGCAGTATTTT.

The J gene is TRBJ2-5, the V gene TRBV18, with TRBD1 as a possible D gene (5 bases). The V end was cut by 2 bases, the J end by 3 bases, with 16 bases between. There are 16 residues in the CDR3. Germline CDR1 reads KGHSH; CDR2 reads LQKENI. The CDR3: CASSPMLVTGEETQYF. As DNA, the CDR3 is TGTGCCAGCTCACCAATGCTAGTCACAGGCGAAGAGACCCAGTACTTC.

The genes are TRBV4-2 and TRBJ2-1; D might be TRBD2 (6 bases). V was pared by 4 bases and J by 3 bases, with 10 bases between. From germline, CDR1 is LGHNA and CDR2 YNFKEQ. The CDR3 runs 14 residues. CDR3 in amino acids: CASSPRDGYNEQFF. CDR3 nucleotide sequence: TGTGCCAGCAGCCCGCGGGACGGCTACAATGAGCAGTTCTTC.

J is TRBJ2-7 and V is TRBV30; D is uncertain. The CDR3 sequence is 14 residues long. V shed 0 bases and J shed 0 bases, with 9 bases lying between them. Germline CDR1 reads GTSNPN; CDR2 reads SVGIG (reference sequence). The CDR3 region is CAWSVSSGSYEQYF. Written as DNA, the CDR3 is TGTGCCTGGAGTGTATCATCTGGCTCCTACGAGCAGTACTTC.

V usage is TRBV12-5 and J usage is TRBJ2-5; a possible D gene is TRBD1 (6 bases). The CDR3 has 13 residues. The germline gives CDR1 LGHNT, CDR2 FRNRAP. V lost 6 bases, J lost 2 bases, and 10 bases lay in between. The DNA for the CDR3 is TGTGCTAGTGGGGCGGACAGTCAAGAGACCCAGTACTTC. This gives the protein CASGADSQETQYF.

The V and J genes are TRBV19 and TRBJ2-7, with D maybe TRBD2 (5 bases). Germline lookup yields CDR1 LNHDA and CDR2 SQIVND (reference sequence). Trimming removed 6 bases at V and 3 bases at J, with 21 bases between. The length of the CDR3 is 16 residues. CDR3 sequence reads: CASSSPPGVSYYEQYF. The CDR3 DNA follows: TGTGCCAGTAGCTCACCCCCCGGGGTAAGTTACTACGAGCAGTACTTC.

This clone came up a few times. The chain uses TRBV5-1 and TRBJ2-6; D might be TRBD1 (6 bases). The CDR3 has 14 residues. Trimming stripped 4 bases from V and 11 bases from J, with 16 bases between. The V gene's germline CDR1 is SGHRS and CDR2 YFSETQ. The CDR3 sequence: CASSTGQRDDVLTF. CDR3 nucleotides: TGCGCCAGCAGCACCGGACAGAGGGACGACGTCCTGACTTTC.

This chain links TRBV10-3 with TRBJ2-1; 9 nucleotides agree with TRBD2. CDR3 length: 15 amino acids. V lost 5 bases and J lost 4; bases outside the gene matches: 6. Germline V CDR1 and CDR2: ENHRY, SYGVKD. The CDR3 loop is CAISSSGATYNEQFF. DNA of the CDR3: TGTGCCATCAGTTCTAGCGGGGCGACGTACAATGAGCAGTTCTTC.

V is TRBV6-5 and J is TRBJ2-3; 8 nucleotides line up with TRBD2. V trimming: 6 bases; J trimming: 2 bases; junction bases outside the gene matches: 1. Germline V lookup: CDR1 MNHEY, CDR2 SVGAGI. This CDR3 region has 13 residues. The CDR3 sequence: CASSGRATDTQYF. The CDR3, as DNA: TGTGCCAGCAGCGGGAGGGCCACAGATACGCAGTATTTT.

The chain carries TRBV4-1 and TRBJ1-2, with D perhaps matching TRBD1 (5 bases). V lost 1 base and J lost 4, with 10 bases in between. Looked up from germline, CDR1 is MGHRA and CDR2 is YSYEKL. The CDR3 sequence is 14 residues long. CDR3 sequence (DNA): TGCGCCAGCAGCCAAGCGGGGGGATTCTATGGCTACACCTTC. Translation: CASSQAGGFYGYTF.

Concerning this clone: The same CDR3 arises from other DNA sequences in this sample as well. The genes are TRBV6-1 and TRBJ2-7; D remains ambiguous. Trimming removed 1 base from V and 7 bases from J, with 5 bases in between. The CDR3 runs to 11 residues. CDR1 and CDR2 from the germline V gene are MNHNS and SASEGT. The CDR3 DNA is TGTGCCAGCAGTGAAGGAGGAGAGCAGTACTTC. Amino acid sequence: CASSEGGEQYF.